One T cell receptor beta chain is described in this entry. The sample is drawn from a study of preoperative IRX-2 immunotherapy in early breast cancer. The CDR3 runs 15 residues. From germline, CDR1 is LNHDA and CDR2 SQIVND (reference sequence). Between the trimmed V and J ends, which lost 4 bases and 1 base, there was a span of 14 bases. Profiled with immunoSEQ multiplex PCR; TCRdb holds only in-frame clones, not every one. This sample has 3,500 to 4,500 clones, with 75% to 90% found just once. This sample's treatment: preoperative locoregional IRX-2 cytokine immunotherapy. Preoperative locoregional IRX-2 cytokine immunotherapy was tested in the phase Ib source study.

Sample: tumor tissue, taken before IRX-2 immunotherapy. The sequence was collected from a human donor with breast cancer. The rearrangement links TRBV19 to TRBJ2-7; D call uncertain. The CDR3 DNA reads as TGTGCCAGTAGTAAGAGGACGGAAAGTTCCTACGAGCAGTACTTC. Residues: CASSKRTESSYEQYF.